Listed below are T cell receptor beta chains from one sample, sequenced in a study of T cells in Graves' hyperthyroidism and ophthalmopathy. Via MiXCR, TCRdb re-called the multiplex PCR reads, giving one row per CDR3 protein. The data hold under 250,000 distinct CDR3 sequences, with 17% observed a single time. The sequencing input was blood. Every receptor here comes from a man in his fifties with Graves' hyperthyroidism. Each CDR3 is given with its conserved first and last residue. The D gene is left open where the match is weak. Rows give clone size only sometimes, using once, few, many, or a class for an expanded clone.

>.|TRBJ2-1|14|TRBD2|TRBV28
CASSLTGGDNEQFF
TGTGCCAGCAGTCTGACGGGGGGGGACAATGAGCAGTTCTTC
>many|TRBJ2-1|16|.|TRBV28
CATTGGAGFHGNEQFF
TGTGCCACAACGGGTGGAGCGGGTTTTCATGGCAATGAGCAGTTCTTC
>many|TRBJ1-1|14|TRBD1|TRBV5-1
CASSLRGPGTEAFF
TGCGCCAGCAGCTTGAGGGGGCCGGGAACTGAAGCTTTCTTT
>many|TRBJ2-5|13|.|TRBV28
CASRGQAGETQYF
TGTGCCAGCAGAGGACAGGCGGGGGAGACCCAGTACTTC
>many|TRBJ2-7|13|.|TRBV6-1
CASSRAAGYEQYF
TGTGCCAGCAGTAGAGCCGCCGGGTACGAGCAGTACTTC
>many|TRBJ2-1|15|TRBD1|TRBV20-1
CSARAGQGPYNEQFF
TGCAGTGCTAGAGCAGGACAGGGGCCCTACAATGAGCAGTTCTTC
>.|TRBJ1-4|13|.|TRBV19
CASDSSTNEKLFF
TGTGCCAGTGACAGCTCAACTAATGAAAAACTGTTTTTT
>.|TRBJ1-4|15|TRBD1|TRBV5-4
CASSLTTGTNEKLFF
TGTGCCAGCAGCTTAACGACAGGGACTAATGAAAAACTGTTTTTT
>few|TRBJ2-7|14|TRBD1|TRBV18
CASSQLDRDTEQYF
TGTGCCAGCTCACAACTGGACAGGGACACCGAGCAGTACTTC
>few|TRBJ1-5|14|TRBD1|TRBV12-5
CASGLGTDRQPQHF
TGTGCTAGTGGTCTCGGGACAGACCGTCAGCCCCAGCATTTT
>.|TRBJ2-3|13|.|TRBV6-1
CATKSFYTDTQYF
TGTGCCACCAAATCTTTCTACACAGATACGCAGTATTTT
>many|TRBJ1-1|13|TRBD1|TRBV20-1
CSAGRTGGLEAFF
TGCAGTGCTGGACGGACAGGGGGGCTTGAAGCTTTCTTT
>few|TRBJ2-7|13|.|TRBV5-1
CGPVSWDSYEQYF
TGCGGACCAGTCAGCTGGGACTCCTACGAGCAGTACTTC
>many|TRBJ2-5|17|.|TRBV11-2
CASSLGVRGRDQETQYF
TGTGCCAGCAGCTTAGGGGTTCGGGGTCGGGACCAAGAGACCCAGTACTTC
>many|TRBJ1-2|13|TRBD1|TRBV5-1
CASSLGQGGGYTF
TGTGCCAGCAGTCTCGGACAGGGCGGGGGCTACACCTTC
>many|TRBJ2-2|16|TRBD2|TRBV7-8
CASSFTSGRFSGELFF
TGTGCCAGCAGCTTTACTAGCGGGAGGTTCTCGGGGGAGCTGTTTTTT
>.|TRBJ2-5|14|TRBD1|TRBV28
CASKPLTGALTQYF
TGTGCCAGCAAGCCCCTGACAGGGGCCTTGACCCAGTACTTC
>.|TRBJ2-3|16|.|TRBV2
CASSEEIAPSTDTQYF
TGTGCCAGCAGTGAAGAGATAGCCCCCAGCACAGATACGCAGTATTTT
>many|TRBJ2-1|11|.|TRBV5-1
CASLSFGEQFF
TGCGCCAGCCTAAGTTTTGGTGAGCAGTTCTTC
>many|TRBJ2-7|13|.|TRBV6-1
CASNRDGSYEQYF
TGTGCCAGCAACCGGGACGGCTCCTACGAGCAGTACTTC
>few|TRBJ1-1|13|.|TRBV29-1
CSAGTSRNTEAFF
TGCAGCGCCGGGACTTCTCGGAACACTGAAGCTTTCTTT
>many|TRBJ2-5|14|.|TRBV5-8
CASTQQVAQETQYF
TGTGCCAGCACGCAACAGGTGGCACAAGAGACCCAGTACTTC
>many|TRBJ2-5|15|TRBD2|TRBV20-1
CSARDPSGSSETQYF
TGCAGTGCTAGAGACCCTAGCGGGAGTTCAGAGACCCAGTACTTC
>many|TRBJ2-1|12|.|TRBV6-1
CASSPAGGEQFF
TGTGCCAGCAGCCCCGCCGGGGGAGAGCAGTTCTTC
>.|TRBJ1-3|14|.|TRBV12-3/TRBV12-4
CASSFVQGLNTIYF
TGTGCCAGCAGTTTCGTACAGGGCCTAAACACCATATATTTT
>many|TRBJ2-7|14|.|TRBV28
CASRTTGSAPEQYF
TGTGCCAGCAGGACCACAGGGTCTGCTCCCGAGCAGTACTTC
>.|TRBJ1-2|13|.|TRBV6-1
CASSPTEYYGYTF
TGTGCCAGCAGCCCGACAGAATACTATGGCTACACCTTC
>few|TRBJ2-5|16|TRBD2|TRBV6-1
CARNPISGRSRETQYF
TGTGCCAGAAATCCCATTAGCGGGAGGAGTAGGGAGACCCAGTACTTC
>many|TRBJ2-7|15|TRBD2|TRBV2
CASIGEREVSYEQYF
TGTGCCAGCATTGGGGAGCGGGAGGTATCCTACGAGCAGTACTTC
>many|TRBJ2-1|15|.|TRBV7-2
CASSLTDHINNEQFF
TGTGCCAGCAGCTTAACGGATCATATCAACAATGAGCAGTTCTTC
>once|TRBJ2-1|15|.|TRBV6-2/TRBV6-3
CASSRGVTSYSEQFF
TGTGCCAGCAGTAGGGGGGTTACCTCCTACAGTGAGCAGTTCTTC
>many|TRBJ2-5|17|TRBD2|TRBV6-2/TRBV6-3
CASRQIWTSGEQETQYF
TGTGCCAGCAGACAAATCTGGACTAGCGGGGAACAAGAGACCCAGTACTTC
>many|TRBJ2-7|18|.|TRBV15
CATSRDYSGLGRSYEQYF
TGTGCCACCAGCAGAGATTACAGCGGCCTCGGACGGAGTTACGAGCAGTACTTC
>few|TRBJ2-3|16|.|TRBV5-1
CASSLLGGASTDTQYF
TGCGCCAGCAGCCTTCTGGGCGGGGCAAGCACAGATACGCAGTATTTT
>.|TRBJ2-5|12|.|TRBV7-8
CASGTRGETQYF
TGTGCCAGCGGTACCAGGGGAGAGACCCAGTACTTC
>many|TRBJ2-3|14|.|TRBV11-3
CASSWTQTMDTQYF
TGTGCCAGCAGCTGGACCCAGACCATGGATACGCAGTATTTT
>.|TRBJ2-2|14|.|TRBV27
CASSLQPATGELFF
TGTGCCAGCAGTTTACAGCCAGCGACCGGGGAGCTGTTTTTT
>many|TRBJ1-5|17|.|TRBV6-1
CASSPYFSLDSNQPQHF
TGTGCCAGCAGTCCTTACTTCTCGTTAGATAGCAATCAGCCCCAGCATTTT
>.|TRBJ1-2|13|TRBD1|TRBV19
CARAEQGASGYTF
TGTGCCAGAGCCGAACAGGGGGCAAGTGGCTACACCTTC
>many|TRBJ2-1|16|.|TRBV6-1
CASTLGRTAYVIEQFF
TGTGCCAGCACCCTAGGAAGAACCGCCTACGTTATTGAGCAGTTCTTC
>few|TRBJ2-7|16|TRBD2|TRBV5-4
CASSKPGLARDYEQYF
TGTGCCAGCAGCAAACCGGGACTAGCGCGAGACTACGAGCAGTACTTC
>many|TRBJ2-1|18|TRBD2|TRBV7-2
CASSSSSLSSGSTNEQFF
TGTGCCAGCAGCTCCTCAAGTTTATCTAGCGGGAGCACTAATGAGCAGTTCTTC
>many|TRBJ2-3|13|.|TRBV11-3
CASSLERADTQYF
TGTGCCAGCAGCTTAGAACGGGCCGATACGCAGTATTTT
>few|TRBJ1-5|14|.|TRBV15
CATSGHYSNQPQHF
TGTGCCACCAGCGGGCATTATAGCAATCAGCCCCAGCATTTT
>.|TRBJ1-4|14|.|TRBV20-1
CSALDARTNEKLFF
TGCAGTGCTTTGGACGCCAGGACGAATGAAAAACTGTTTTTT
>many|TRBJ1-3|16|TRBD1|TRBV12-3/TRBV12-4
CASSLGQGLSGNTIYF
TGTGCCAGCAGTTTAGGACAGGGTCTCTCCGGAAACACCATATATTTT
>many|TRBJ2-1|13|.|TRBV6-2/TRBV6-3
CASSPFEGNEQFF
TGTGCCAGCAGCCCCTTTGAGGGCAATGAGCAGTTCTTC